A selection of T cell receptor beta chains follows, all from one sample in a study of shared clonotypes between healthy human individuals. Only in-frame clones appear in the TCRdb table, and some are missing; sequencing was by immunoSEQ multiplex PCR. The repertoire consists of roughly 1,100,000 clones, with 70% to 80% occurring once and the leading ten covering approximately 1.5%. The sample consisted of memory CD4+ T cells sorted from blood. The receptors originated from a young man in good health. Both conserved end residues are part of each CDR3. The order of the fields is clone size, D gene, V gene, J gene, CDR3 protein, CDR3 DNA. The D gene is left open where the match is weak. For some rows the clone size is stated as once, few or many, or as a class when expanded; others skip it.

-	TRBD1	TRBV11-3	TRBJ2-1	CASSLAGTGLGNEQFF	TGTGCCAGCAGCTTAGCCGGGACAGGGCTCGGCAATGAGCAGTTCTTC
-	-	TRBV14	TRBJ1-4	CASSQEGRGREKLFF	TGTGCCAGCAGCCAAGAGGGCAGGGGACGGGAAAAACTGTTTTTT
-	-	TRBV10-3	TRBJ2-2	CATQGLQDTGELFF	TGTGCCACGCAGGGTTTACAGGACACCGGGGAGCTGTTTTTT
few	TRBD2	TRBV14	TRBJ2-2	CASSLSRLAIVTGELFF	TGTGCCAGCAGCCTCTCCAGACTAGCAATTGTCACCGGGGAGCTGTTTTTT
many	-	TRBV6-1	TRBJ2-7	CASSEASSGLEQYF	TGTGCCAGCAGTGAAGCAAGTTCGGGCCTCGAGCAGTACTTC
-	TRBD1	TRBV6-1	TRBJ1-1	CASSDGQGGTEAFF	TGTGCCAGCAGTGATGGACAGGGCGGCACTGAAGCTTTCTTT
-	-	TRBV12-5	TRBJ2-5	CASGLVSSQETQYF	TGTGCTAGTGGTTTGGTAAGCAGCCAAGAGACCCAGTACTTC
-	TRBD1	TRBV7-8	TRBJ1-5	CASFPHRDREKKGINQPQHF	TGTGCCAGCTTCCCACACCGGGACAGGGAAAAGAAGGGGATCAATCAGCCCCAGCATTTT
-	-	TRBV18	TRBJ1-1	CASSPVLGGDTEAFF	TGTGCCAGCTCACCGGTCTTAGGGGGGGACACTGAAGCTTTCTTT
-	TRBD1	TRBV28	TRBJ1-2	CASRGQASNYGYTF	TGTGCCAGCAGAGGACAGGCCTCTAACTATGGCTACACCTTC
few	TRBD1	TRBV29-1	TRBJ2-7	CSVGGQGPYEQYF	TGCAGCGTTGGGGGACAGGGACCCTACGAGCAGTACTTC
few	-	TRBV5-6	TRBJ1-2	CASSPRTTYGYTF	TGTGCCAGCAGCCCCAGGACGACCTATGGCTACACCTTC
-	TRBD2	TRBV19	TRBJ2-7	CASSSGTISYEQYF	TGTGCCAGTAGTAGCGGGACTATCTCCTACGAGCAGTACTTC
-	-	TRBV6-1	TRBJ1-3	CASKGSPGNTIYF	TGTGCCAGCAAGGGGAGTCCTGGAAACACCATATATTTT
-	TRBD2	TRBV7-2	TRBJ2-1	CASSPGTMAAEQFF	TGTGCCAGCAGCCCCGGGACTATGGCAGCGGAGCAGTTCTTC
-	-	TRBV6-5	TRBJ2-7	CASRPGAGRPYEQYF	TGTGCCAGCAGACCTGGGGCAGGGAGACCCTACGAGCAGTACTTC